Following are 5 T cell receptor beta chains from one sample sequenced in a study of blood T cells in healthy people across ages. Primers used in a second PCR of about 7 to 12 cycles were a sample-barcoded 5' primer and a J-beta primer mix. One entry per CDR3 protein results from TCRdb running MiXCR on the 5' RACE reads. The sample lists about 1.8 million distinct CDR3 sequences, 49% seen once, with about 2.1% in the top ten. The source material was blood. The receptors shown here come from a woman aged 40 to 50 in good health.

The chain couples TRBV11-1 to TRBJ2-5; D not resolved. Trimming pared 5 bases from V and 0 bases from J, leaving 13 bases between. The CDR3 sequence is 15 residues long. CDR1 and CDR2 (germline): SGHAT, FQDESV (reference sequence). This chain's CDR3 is CASSRAAGYQETQYF. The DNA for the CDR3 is TGTGCCAGCAGCCGGGCGGCCGGCTACCAAGAGACCCAGTACTTC.

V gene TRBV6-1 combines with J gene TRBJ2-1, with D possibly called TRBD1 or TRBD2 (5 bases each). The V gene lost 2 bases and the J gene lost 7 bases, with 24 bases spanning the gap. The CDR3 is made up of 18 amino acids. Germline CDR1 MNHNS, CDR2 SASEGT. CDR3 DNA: TGTGCCAGCAGTGAATTCCACCAGGGAGTGGGGGTTTATAATGAGCAGTTCTTC. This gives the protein CASSEFHQGVGVYNEQFF.

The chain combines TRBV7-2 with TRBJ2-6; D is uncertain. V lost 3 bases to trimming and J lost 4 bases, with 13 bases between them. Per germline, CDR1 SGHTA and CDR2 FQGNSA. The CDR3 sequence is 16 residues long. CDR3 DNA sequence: TGTGCCAGCAGCTTGAACCCGGTCACAGGGGCCAACGTCCTGACTTTC. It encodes CASSLNPVTGANVLTF.

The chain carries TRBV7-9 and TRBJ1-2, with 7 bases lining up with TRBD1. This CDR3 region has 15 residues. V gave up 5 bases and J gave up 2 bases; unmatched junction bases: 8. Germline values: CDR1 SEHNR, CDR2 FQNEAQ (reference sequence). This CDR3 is CASSPWDSQNYGYTF. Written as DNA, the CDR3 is TGTGCCAGCAGCCCCTGGGACAGTCAGAACTATGGCTACACCTTC.

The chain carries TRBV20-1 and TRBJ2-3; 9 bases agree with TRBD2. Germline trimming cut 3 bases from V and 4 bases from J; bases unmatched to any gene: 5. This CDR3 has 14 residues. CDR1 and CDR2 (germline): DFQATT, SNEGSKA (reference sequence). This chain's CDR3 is CSARLSGGSDTQYF. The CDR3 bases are TGCAGTGCTAGGCTTAGCGGGGGATCAGATACGCAGTATTTT.